The clone carrying this T cell receptor beta chain has a count of ten or more. Its matching antigen is unknown. At the time of active disease, bone marrow was collected from every patient. The source of the sample is a study of read filtering for tumor transcriptome and immune sequencing. Study details: RNA-seq yielded only roughly 80 to 1,400 TCR reads, IR-seq about 4 to 10.27 million. General study findings and limits: RNA-seq captured clonotypes less deeply and reliably than IR-seq. Single-read clonotypes: 80% to 90% of IR-seq clonotypes (about 3.5% of reads), around three quarters of RNA-seq clonotypes (approximately 49% of reads).

Germline V gene sequence: CDR1 SGHRS, CDR2 YFSETQ. V was trimmed by 7 bases and J by 6 bases, leaving 8 bases between them. The CDR3 totals 11 residues. Molecular barcoded adaptors covering alpha/delta and beta/gamma chains were used on around 400 ng RNA. TCRdb reprocessed the reads via MiXCR and lists one record per CDR3 protein. Of some 41,000 distinct CDR3 sequences in the sample, 13% are singletons; the top ten hold about 32%. The sample consisted of a population of CD138-negative cells sorted from bone marrow. The chain employs TRBV5-1 and TRBJ2-1; the D is unclear. The receptor's source is a donor at least 40 years old with multiple myeloma. The CDR3 reads CASSNTNEQFF. The CDR3 DNA is TGCGCCAGCTCCAATACCAATGAGCAGTTCTTC.